The entry below gives a single T cell receptor beta chain sequence along with its context. The sample is drawn from a study of T cell changes during pregnancy in multiple sclerosis. Losses at the gene ends were 0 bases for V and 5 bases for J; bases not matched to a gene: 9. From germline, CDR1 is SGHRS and CDR2 YFSETQ. This CDR3 region has 18 residues. Assay used: immunoSEQ multiplex PCR; TCRdb lists only in-frame clones, some missing. This sample has 90,000 to 150,000 clones, with about 93% found just once. The chain has TRBV5-1 and TRBJ2-2; 11 bases align to TRBD2. The material sequenced was peripheral blood, taken before pregnancy. The sequence derives from a female donor with multiple sclerosis, enrolled in a pregnancy study. The CDR3 DNA is TGCGCCAGCAGCTTGGTGCGTCTAGCGGGAGGACGGACCGGGGAGCTGTTTTTT. Its protein product is CASSLVRLAGGRTGELFF.